The present T cell receptor (beta chain) was sequenced within a study of cytomegalovirus exposure and HLA in healthy donors. Regarding the study as a whole: Subsequent analysis revealed that first-cohort TCR clusters tended to co-occur in the approximately 120 validation repertoires. While the bulk of TCR sequences proved rare, some public TCRs turned up in many donors.

CDR3 length: 15 amino acids. The germline V gene encodes CDR1 SGHAT and CDR2 FQDESV (reference sequence). After removal of 5 bases from V and 4 bases from J, the junction contained 11 bases not matched to a gene. Using immunoSEQ multiplex PCR, the repertoire was profiled, and TCRdb retains in-frame clones only, with some absent. The sample has 130,000 to 150,000 clones; about 90% are singletons. Comment on this clone: The antigen remains unidentified.

The V call is TRBV11-1, the J call TRBJ2-7; the match to TRBD1 covers 7 bases. The receptor's source is a woman between 18 and 29 years old in good health and CMV-seropositive. The specimen sequenced was PBMCs. The CDR3: CASSRQGIGSYEQYF. DNA of the CDR3: TGTGCCAGCAGCAGACAGGGAATCGGTAGTTACGAGCAGTACTTC.